The rows below give T cell receptor beta chains drawn from one sample of a study of early T cells in non-severe SARS-CoV-2 infection. TCRdb independently ran MiXCR on the 5' RACE reads; one entry per CDR3 protein. The profile shows fewer than 130,000 distinct CDR3 sequences, 10% to 15% of them singletons. Sequenced here: whole blood, sampled at baseline. The receptors stem from an adult who was a healthcare worker with PCR-confirmed SARS-CoV-2 infection or an uninfected control (not recorded which). Each CDR3 is given with its conserved first and last residue. D genes are given only for firm matches. Not every row has a clone size; where given, it reads once, few, many or a size class.

>TRBV28|.|.|TRBJ2-1
CASNRAYNEQFF
TGTGCCAGCAACAGGGCCTACAATGAGCAGTTCTTC
>TRBV5-1|.|.|TRBJ2-7
CASSLNEQYF
TGCGCCAGCAGCTTGAACGAGCAGTACTTC
>TRBV7-9|many|TRBD2|TRBJ2-2
CASSSGTSGFTGELFF
TGTGCCAGCAGCTCAGGGACTAGCGGGTTCACCGGGGAGCTGTTTTTT
>TRBV6-6|few|.|TRBJ1-2
CASTSDRSYGYTF
TGTGCCAGCACCAGTGACAGAAGCTATGGCTACACCTTC
>TRBV6-6|few|.|TRBJ2-1
CASGLNYNEQFF
TGTGCCAGCGGACTTAACTACAATGAGCAGTTCTTC
>TRBV29-1|.|.|TRBJ2-3
CSVDLGDTQYF
TGCAGCGTTGACCTAGGAGATACGCAGTATTTT
>TRBV12-2|.|.|TRBJ2-5
CASRLWSQKTQYF
TGTGCAAGTCGCTTATGGAGTCAAAAGACCCAGTACTTC
>TRBV5-1|.|TRBD1|TRBJ1-3
CASSLRTPGQGALRSGNTIYF
TGCGCCAGCAGCTTGAGGACACCGGGACAGGGGGCCCTCCGGTCTGGAAACACCATATATTTT
>TRBV11-2|.|.|TRBJ2-2
CASSRPWGELFF
TGTGCCAGCAGCCGCCCCTGGGGGGAGCTGTTTTTT
>TRBV7-2|few|.|TRBJ2-1
CASSSQLNNEQFF
TGTGCCAGCAGCTCTCAGCTTAACAATGAGCAGTTCTTC